The entry below gives a single T cell receptor (beta chain) sequence along with its context. The target antigen is unknown. CD45RO-negative, CCR7-positively selected cells formed the naive CD8 fraction, excluding terminally differentiated effector memory CD45RA+ cells. These data belong to a study of shared clonotypes between healthy human individuals. For the study at large: The study used three CD4 naive, three CD4 memory, two CD8 naive and one CD8 memory plate per donor.

V gave up 0 bases and J gave up 2 bases, with 12 bases separating them. The CDR3 has 16 residues. CDR1 SGHDT and CDR2 YYEEEE come from the germline V gene. Study results and caveats: Several donors held about 5% of naive CD4 clonotypes in common.

TCRdb's copy holds only in-frame clones and misses some; the assay was immunoSEQ multiplex PCR. The sample has some 2 million clones; over 85% are singletons. The rearrangement uses TRBV5-6 and TRBJ2-1, with TRBD2 as a possible D gene (5 bases). Material: naive CD8+ T cells sorted from blood. The sequence came from a man between 18 and 35 years old in good health. DNA for the CDR3: TGTGCCAGCAGCTTGGGAGCGGAGAGGACCTACAATGAGCAGTTCTTC. Its protein is CASSLGAERTYNEQFF. Full variable domain (outside the CDR3, taken from reference TRBV5-6 and TRBJ2-1): DAGVTQSPTHLIKTRGQQVTLRCSPKSGHDTVSWYQQALGQGPQFIFQYYEEEERQRGNFPDRFSGHQFPNYSSELNVNALLLGDSALYLCASSLGAERTYNEQFFGPGTRLTVL.